Following are 14 T cell receptor beta chains from one sample sequenced in a study of early T cells in non-severe SARS-CoV-2 infection. TCRdb called the 5' RACE reads again in MiXCR, with one record for every CDR3 protein. The sample has tens of thousands of distinct CDR3 sequences, 6% to 6.5% seen once. The sequenced sample was whole blood. Every receptor here comes from an adult who was a healthcare worker with PCR-confirmed SARS-CoV-2 infection or an uninfected control (not recorded which).

This clonotype was recorded at least ten times. The chain combines TRBV10-3 with TRBJ2-1; D is ambiguous. Germline lookup yields CDR1 ENHRY and CDR2 SYGVKD. V shed 2 bases and J shed 0 bases, with 11 bases lying between them. The CDR3 spans 16 residues. The DNA of the CDR3 is TGTGCCATCAGTGAGCAGAGTACAAGCTCCTACAATGAGCAGTTCTTC. It translates to CAISEQSTSSYNEQFF.

This clonotype was found many times. The chain uses TRBV5-4 and TRBJ1-4, with 9 bases identical to TRBD1. The CDR3 is 15 residues long. With V trimmed by 4 bases and J by 5 bases, 6 bases remained unmatched. The germline CDR1 and CDR2 sequences are SGHNT and YYREEE (reference sequence). The CDR3 DNA reads as TGTGCCAGCAGCCCACGGACAGGGGCAAATGAAAAACTGTTTTTT. This gives the protein CASSPRTGANEKLFF.

This clonotype was observed a few times. This chain joins TRBV29-1 and TRBJ2-7, with D possibly TRBD2 on 5 matching bases. Per the germline V gene, CDR1 is SQVTM and CDR2 is ANQGSEA. This CDR3 contains 12 residues. The V gene lost 7 bases and the J gene lost 3 bases, with 13 bases spanning the gap. The CDR3, as DNA: TGCAGCGCACGGACTCCTGGCTACGAGCAGTACTTC. It encodes CSARTPGYEQYF.

This clonotype was detected many times. The V call is TRBV7-9, the J call TRBJ2-2, with 9 nucleotides matching TRBD2. The trim removed 4 bases at V and 4 bases at J, leaving 4 bases unmatched. The V gene's germline CDR1 is SEHNR and CDR2 FQNEAQ (reference sequence). The CDR3 spans 15 residues. In DNA, the CDR3 is TGTGCCAGCAGCTCCATAGCGGGGGCCACCGGGGAGCTGTTTTTT. This sequence encodes CASSSIAGATGELFF. Based on the CDR3 plus reference TRBV7-9 and TRBJ2-2, the full variable domain is DTGVSQNPRHKITKRGQNVTFRCDPISEHNRLYWYRQTLGQGPEFLTYFQNEAQLEKSRLLSDRFSAERPKGSFSTLEIQRTEQGDSAMYLCASSSIAGATGELFFGEGSRLTVL.

This clonotype is medium-sized within its sample. The V gene is TRBV5-5, the J gene TRBJ2-1; perhaps TRBD1 as D (5 bases). The CDR3 loop spans 14 amino acids. CDR1 SGHKS and CDR2 YYEKEE come from the germline V gene (reference sequence). The V end lost 4 bases, the J end lost 3 bases, and 11 bases lay between the germline ends. The CDR3 loop is CASSTGQGYNEQFF. The CDR3, as DNA: TGTGCCAGCAGCACCGGTCAGGGCTACAATGAGCAGTTCTTC.

This clonotype was found a few times. V and J are TRBV6-1 and TRBJ2-1; TRBD1 matches 8 bases. CDR1 is MNHNS, CDR2 SASEGT, per germline. The CDR3 is 18 residues long. The trim removed 6 bases at V and 6 bases at J, leaving 19 bases unmatched. The CDR3, as DNA: TGTGCCAGCAGGAGGAGAGGGGCACCGGCGGACAGGGTCAATGAGCAGTTCTTC. Protein: CASRRRGAPADRVNEQFF.

Many counts were recorded for this clonotype. DNA for the CDR3: TGTGCCAGCAGCCGGCAGGGTTACGAGCAGTACTTC. It specifies CASSRQGYEQYF. The rearrangement joins TRBV7-9 to TRBJ2-7; maybe TRBD1 (5 bases). Trimming removed 5 bases at V and 4 bases at J, with 9 bases between. Germline values: CDR1 SEHNR, CDR2 FQNEAQ (reference sequence). The length of the CDR3 is 12 residues. Complete variable domain (other parts from reference TRBV7-9 and TRBJ2-7): DTGVSQNPRHKITKRGQNVTFRCDPISEHNRLYWYRQTLGQGPEFLTYFQNEAQLEKSRLLSDRFSAERPKGSFSTLEIQRTEQGDSAMYLCASSRQGYEQYFGPGTRLTVT.

There are many counts of this clonotype. The chain recombines TRBV4-3 with TRBJ2-7, with D perhaps being TRBD1 or TRBD2 (6 bases each). This CDR3 contains 17 residues. Trimming stripped 1 base from V and 5 bases from J, with 21 bases between. In germline, CDR1 is LGHNA, CDR2 YSLEER. This chain's CDR3 is CASSQGAMGGLLDEQYF. The CDR3 nucleotides read TGCGCCAGCAGCCAAGGAGCAATGGGGGGCCTCTTGGACGAGCAGTACTTC.

This clonotype showed up many times. V and J are TRBV11-2 and TRBJ2-1; tentative D call: TRBD2 (6 bases). The germline V gene encodes CDR1 SGHAT and CDR2 FQNNGV. This CDR3 comprises 14 residues. V lost 0 bases and J 7 bases, leaving 10 bases between the germline ends. The DNA for the CDR3 is TGTGCCAGCAGCTTAGATGCGGGACGAAATGAGCAGTTCTTC. Translating it yields CASSLDAGRNEQFF.

This clonotype was picked up many times. The chain couples TRBV7-2 to TRBJ1-1; a possible D gene is TRBD1 (6 bases). The ends were cut back, 6 bases at V and 9 bases at J, with 11 bases in the middle. In germline, CDR1 is SGHTA, CDR2 FQGNSA. The CDR3 runs 11 residues. CDR3 coding DNA: TGTGCCAGCAGTCGACAGGTTCAAGCTTTCTTT. Its translation is CASSRQVQAFF.

This clonotype occurred many times. V is TRBV11-2 and J is TRBJ2-6, with D uncertain. The CDR3 length is 17 residues. The ends were cut back, 4 bases at V and 0 bases at J, with 13 bases in the middle. The germline V gene encodes CDR1 SGHAT and CDR2 FQNNGV. The CDR3 protein is CASSSGRFRSGANVLTF. The CDR3 DNA reads as TGTGCCAGCAGCTCGGGCAGGTTTCGCTCTGGGGCCAACGTCCTGACTTTC.

J is TRBJ1-1 and V is TRBV18; maybe TRBD1 (6 bases). This CDR3 is 15 amino acids long. Trimming cost V 4 bases and J 0 bases, with 12 bases left between them. Germline V lookup: CDR1 KGHSH, CDR2 LQKENI. In DNA, the CDR3 is TGTGCCAGCTCACAGGACAGTTCGTTGAACACTGAAGCTTTCTTT. Its translation: CASSQDSSLNTEAFF.

The sample holds a few counts of this clonotype. V and J are TRBV7-2 and TRBJ1-6; 8 nucleotides line up with TRBD1. The length of the CDR3 is 16 residues. J gave up 6 bases and V 5 bases, and 9 bases lay outside the gene matches. Germline CDR1 reads SGHTA; CDR2 reads FQGNSA. The CDR3 spells CASSPPRRGLNSPLHF. CDR3 coding DNA: TGTGCCAGCAGCCCCCCTCGCAGGGGGCTTAATTCACCCCTCCACTTT.

This chain uses TRBV27 with TRBJ2-5, with D perhaps matching TRBD1 (6 bases). V was shortened by 5 bases and J by 1 base, with 14 bases between the two germline ends. Germline V gene sequence: CDR1 MNHEY, CDR2 SMNVEV (reference sequence). The CDR3 is 15 amino acids. The CDR3 region is CASSPEWGLQETQYF. The DNA for the CDR3 is TGTGCCAGCAGTCCGGAGTGGGGGCTCCAAGAGACCCAGTACTTC.